This T cell receptor (beta chain) emerged from a study of blood T cells in healthy people across ages. Study at large: About one barcoded beta molecule per two T cells was captured by template switching. Study conclusions and caveats: A strong correlation between TCR beta diversity and naive T cell percentage was seen.

They isolated at least 7 million PBMCs from each sample. Samples each yielded at least 5 micrograms of total RNA. Comments on this clonotype: Its antigen is currently unknown.

The V gene end was trimmed by 4 bases and the J gene end by 1 base; junction bases not matched to a gene: 8. The germline V gene has CDR1 SGHDN and CDR2 FVKESK. This CDR3 comprises 18 residues. Then a second PCR, running about 6 to 12 cycles, was carried out with a sample-barcoded 5' primer and a J-beta primer mix. TCRdb analysed the 5' RACE reads with MiXCR anew, one entry per CDR3 protein. The sample comprises 1.5 million to 2 million distinct CDR3 sequences, roughly 30% of which are singletons, and roughly 8% rests with the top ten. The sequence came from a woman younger than 45 in good health. The chain uses TRBV14 and TRBJ2-3; 13 bases fit TRBD2. The sequencing input was blood. CDR3 protein: CASSLERLAGGGTDTQYF. In DNA, the CDR3 is TGTGCCAGCAGCCTAGAGAGACTAGCGGGAGGAGGCACAGATACGCAGTATTTT.